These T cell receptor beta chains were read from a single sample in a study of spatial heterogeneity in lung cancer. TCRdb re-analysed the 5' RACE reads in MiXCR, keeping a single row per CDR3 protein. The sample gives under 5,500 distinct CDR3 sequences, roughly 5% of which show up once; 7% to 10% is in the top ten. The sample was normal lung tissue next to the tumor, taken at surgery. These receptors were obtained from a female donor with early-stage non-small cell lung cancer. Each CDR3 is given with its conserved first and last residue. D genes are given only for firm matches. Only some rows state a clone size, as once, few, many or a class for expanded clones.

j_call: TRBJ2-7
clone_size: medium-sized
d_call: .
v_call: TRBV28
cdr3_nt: TGTGCCAGCAGAGCCACGATCCTGGCCGAGCAGTACTTC
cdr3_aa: CASRATILAEQYF

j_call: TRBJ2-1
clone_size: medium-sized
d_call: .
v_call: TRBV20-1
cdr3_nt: TGCAGTGCCACTGACCGGCAGCTCAATGAGCAGTTCTTC
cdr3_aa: CSATDRQLNEQFF

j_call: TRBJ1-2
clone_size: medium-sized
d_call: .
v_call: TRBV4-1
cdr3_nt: TGCGCCAGCAGCCAAGCCCTCCGACAGGTCTATGGCTACACCTTC
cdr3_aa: CASSQALRQVYGYTF

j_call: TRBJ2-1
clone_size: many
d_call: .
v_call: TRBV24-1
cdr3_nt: TGTGCCACCAGTGATTTTCCCGGGAGCTCCTACAATGAGCAGTTCTTC
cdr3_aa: CATSDFPGSSYNEQFF

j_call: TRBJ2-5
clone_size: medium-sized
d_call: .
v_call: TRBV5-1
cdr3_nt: TGCGCCAGCAGCTTGGAGGGTCAGGGCGAGACCCAGTACTTC
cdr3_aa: CASSLEGQGETQYF

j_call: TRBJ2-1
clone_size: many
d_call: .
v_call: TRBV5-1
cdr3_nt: TGCGCCAGCAGCTTGACAGGGTACGCCGGTGAGCAGTTCTTC
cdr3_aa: CASSLTGYAGEQFF

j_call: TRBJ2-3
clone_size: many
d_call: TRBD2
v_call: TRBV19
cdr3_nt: TGTGCCAGTACCCGTTCTGGGGGGGCAGATACGCAGTATTTT
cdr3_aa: CASTRSGGADTQYF

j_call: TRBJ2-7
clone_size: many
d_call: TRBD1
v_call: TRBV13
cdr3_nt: TGTGCCAGCAGCCCGGGGGACAGGGGGCGCGTCGAGCAGTACTTC
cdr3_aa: CASSPGDRGRVEQYF

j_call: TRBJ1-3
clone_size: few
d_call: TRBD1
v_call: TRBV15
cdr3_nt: TGTGCCACCAGCAGAACGACAGGGAAGGCCACCATATATTTT
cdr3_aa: CATSRTTGKATIYF

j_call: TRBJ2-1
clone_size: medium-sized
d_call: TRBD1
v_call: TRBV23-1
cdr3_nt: TGCGCCAGCACCGGGACAGGGATGAATGAGCAGTTCTTC
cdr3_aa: CASTGTGMNEQFF

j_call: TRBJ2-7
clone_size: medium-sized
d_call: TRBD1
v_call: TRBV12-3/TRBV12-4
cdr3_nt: TGTGCCAGCAGTTTCGACAGGGGGTACGAGCAGTACTTC
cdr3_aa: CASSFDRGYEQYF

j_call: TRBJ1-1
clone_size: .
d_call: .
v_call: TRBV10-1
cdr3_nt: TGCGCCAGCAGTGATGAAAAGAACACTGAAGCTTTCTTT
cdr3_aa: CASSDEKNTEAFF

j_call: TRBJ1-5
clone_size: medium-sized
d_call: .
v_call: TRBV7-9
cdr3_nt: TGTGCCAGCAGCTTAAGTCAGTTCAATCAGCCCCAGCATTTT
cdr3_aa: CASSLSQFNQPQHF

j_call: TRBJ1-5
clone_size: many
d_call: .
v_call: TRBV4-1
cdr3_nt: TGCGCCAGCAGCCAGCTACAGGGTTATCAGCCCCAGCATTTT
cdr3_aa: CASSQLQGYQPQHF

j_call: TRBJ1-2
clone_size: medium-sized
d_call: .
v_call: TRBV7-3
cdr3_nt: TGTGCCAGCAGCATGCCCTCTAACTATGGCTACACCTTC
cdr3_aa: CASSMPSNYGYTF

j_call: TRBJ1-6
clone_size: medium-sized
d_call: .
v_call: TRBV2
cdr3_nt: TGTGCCAGCAGTGACAGATTGTTCTATAATTCACCCCTCCACTTT
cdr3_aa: CASSDRLFYNSPLHF

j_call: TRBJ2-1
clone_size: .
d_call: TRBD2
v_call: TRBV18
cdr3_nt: TGTGCCAGCTCGGAGGGACCCACTACGCGATTAGCGGGAATCAATGAGCAGTTCTTC
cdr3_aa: CASSEGPTTRLAGINEQFF

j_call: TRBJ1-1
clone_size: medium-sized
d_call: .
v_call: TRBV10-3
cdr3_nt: TGTGCCATCGGCCTCTTAGCTGAAGCTTTCTTT
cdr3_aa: CAIGLLAEAFF

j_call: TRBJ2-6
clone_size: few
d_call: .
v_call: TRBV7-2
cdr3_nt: TGTGCCAGCAGCCGAGAAGCCCCCTTTTCCTCTGGGGCCAACGTCCTGACTTTC
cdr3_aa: CASSREAPFSSGANVLTF

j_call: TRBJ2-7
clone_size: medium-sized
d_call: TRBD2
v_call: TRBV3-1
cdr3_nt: TGTGCCAGCAGCCAAGTGACTAGCGGGATCTACGAGCAGTACTTC
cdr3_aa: CASSQVTSGIYEQYF

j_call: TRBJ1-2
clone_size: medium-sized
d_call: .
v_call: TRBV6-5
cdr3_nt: TGTGCCAGCATTTCGTGGCAGAGCTATGGCTACACCTTC
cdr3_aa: CASISWQSYGYTF

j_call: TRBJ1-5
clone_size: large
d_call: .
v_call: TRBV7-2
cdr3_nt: TGTGCCAGCAGCCGACAAACGCAAGACAATCAGCCCCAGCATTTT
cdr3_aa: CASSRQTQDNQPQHF

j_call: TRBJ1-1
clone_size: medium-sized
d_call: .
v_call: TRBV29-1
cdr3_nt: TGCAGCGTTGGCCAGGGCCCCTTCGCTGAAGCTTTCTTT
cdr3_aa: CSVGQGPFAEAFF

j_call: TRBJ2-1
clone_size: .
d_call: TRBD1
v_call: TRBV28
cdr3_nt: TGTGCCTCAACCCGACAGGGGGGGGACAATGAGCAGTTCTTC
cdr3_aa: CASTRQGGDNEQFF

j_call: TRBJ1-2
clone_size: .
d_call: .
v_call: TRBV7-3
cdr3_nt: TGTGCCAGCAGCTTAACGGGCAGCGACTATGGCTACACCTTC
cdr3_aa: CASSLTGSDYGYTF

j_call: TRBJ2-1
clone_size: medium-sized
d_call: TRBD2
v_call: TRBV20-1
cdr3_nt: TGCAGTGCTCAATCCGGGACTAGCGGTGTTAATGAGCAGTTCTTC
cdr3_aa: CSAQSGTSGVNEQFF

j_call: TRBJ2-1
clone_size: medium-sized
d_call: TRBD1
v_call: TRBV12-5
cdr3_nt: TGTGCTAGTGGTTTGTTCACAGGGGGACCCAATGAGCAGTTCTTC
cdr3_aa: CASGLFTGGPNEQFF

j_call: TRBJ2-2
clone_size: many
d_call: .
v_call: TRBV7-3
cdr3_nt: TGTGCCAGCAGCCCAGGAGGCGGGAATCACGGGGAGCTGTTTTTT
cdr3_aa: CASSPGGGNHGELFF

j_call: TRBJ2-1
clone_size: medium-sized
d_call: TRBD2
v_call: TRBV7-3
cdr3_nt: TGTGCCAGCAGCCCCCAGGCGGGAGGGGGGAATGAGCAGTTCTTC
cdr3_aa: CASSPQAGGGNEQFF

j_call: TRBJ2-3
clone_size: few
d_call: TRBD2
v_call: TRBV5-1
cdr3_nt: TGCGCCAGCAGCTTGCTTCCTAGCGGGAGCACAGATACGCAGTATTTT
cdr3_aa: CASSLLPSGSTDTQYF

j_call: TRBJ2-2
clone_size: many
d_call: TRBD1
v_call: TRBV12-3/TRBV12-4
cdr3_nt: TGTGCCAGCAGTTCCGGGACAGAGACCGGGGAGCTGTTTTTT
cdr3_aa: CASSSGTETGELFF

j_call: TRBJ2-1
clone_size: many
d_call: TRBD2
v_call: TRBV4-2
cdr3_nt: TGTGCCAGCAGCCAAGTGACTAGCGGGAGAGACGGTGAGCAGTTCTTC
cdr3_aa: CASSQVTSGRDGEQFF

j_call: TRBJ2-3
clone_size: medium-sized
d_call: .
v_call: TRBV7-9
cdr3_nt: TGTGCCAGCAGCTTTTATCGAGGACCACGCACAGATACGCAGTATTTT
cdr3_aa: CASSFYRGPRTDTQYF

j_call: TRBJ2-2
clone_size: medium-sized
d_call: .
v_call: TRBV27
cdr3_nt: TGTGCCAGCAGCGCCGGGACTGGCGGGGAGCTGTTTTTT
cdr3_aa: CASSAGTGGELFF

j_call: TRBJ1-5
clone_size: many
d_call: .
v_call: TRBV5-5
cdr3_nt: TGTGCCAGCAGCGGGGACCCCAATCAGCCCCAGCATTTT
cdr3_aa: CASSGDPNQPQHF

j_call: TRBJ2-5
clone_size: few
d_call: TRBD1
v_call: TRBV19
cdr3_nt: TGTGCCAGCCAAACCGGGACAGGGGAGACCCAGTACTTC
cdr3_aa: CASQTGTGETQYF

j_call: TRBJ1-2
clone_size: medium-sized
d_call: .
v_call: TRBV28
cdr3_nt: TGTGCCAGCAGTTTAACCACTTACGGGGCCGGGAATGGCTACACCTTC
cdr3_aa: CASSLTTYGAGNGYTF

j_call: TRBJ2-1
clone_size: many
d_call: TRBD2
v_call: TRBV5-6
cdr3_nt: TGTGCCAGCAGCTTTGGTTCGCTAGCGGGAGATTATAGTGAGCAGTTCTTC
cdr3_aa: CASSFGSLAGDYSEQFF

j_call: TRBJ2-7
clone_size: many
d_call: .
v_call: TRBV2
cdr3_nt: TGTGCCAGCAGTGAAGCGCGCGAGCAGTACTTC
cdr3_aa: CASSEAREQYF

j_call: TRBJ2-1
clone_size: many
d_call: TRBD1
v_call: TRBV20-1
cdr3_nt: TGCAGTGCTCCTTCTCCTGACAGGGGCGACTACAATGAGCAGTTCTTC
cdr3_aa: CSAPSPDRGDYNEQFF

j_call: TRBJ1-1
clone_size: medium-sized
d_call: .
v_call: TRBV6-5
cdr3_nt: TGTGCCAGCAGTTACTCGAAAACTGGGGTTGGTGCTTTCTTT
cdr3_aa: CASSYSKTGVGAFF

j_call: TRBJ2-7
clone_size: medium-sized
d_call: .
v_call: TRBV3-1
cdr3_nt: TGTGCCAGCAGTTATGGACTACTAGTTAGCTCCGAGCAGTACTTC
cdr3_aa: CASSYGLLVSSEQYF

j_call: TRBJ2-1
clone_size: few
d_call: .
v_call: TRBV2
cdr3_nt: TGTGCCAGCAGAATTGTTGAGCAGTTCTTC
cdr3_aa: CASRIVEQFF

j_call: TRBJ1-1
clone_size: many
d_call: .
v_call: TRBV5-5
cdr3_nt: TGTGCCAGCAGCTTGAGAGTGAACACTGAAGCTTTCTTT
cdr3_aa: CASSLRVNTEAFF

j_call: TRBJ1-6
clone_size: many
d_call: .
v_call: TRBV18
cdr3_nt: TGTGCCAGCTCACCACACAGGGCTTCACCCCTCCACTTT
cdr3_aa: CASSPHRASPLHF

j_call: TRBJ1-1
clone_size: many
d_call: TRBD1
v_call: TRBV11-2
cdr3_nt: TGTGCCAGCAGCTCCCTGGACAGGTGGGACCGGGGGGATGCTTTCTTT
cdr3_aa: CASSSLDRWDRGDAFF

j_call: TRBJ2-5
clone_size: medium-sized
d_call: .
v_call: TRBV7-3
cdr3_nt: TGTGCCAGCAGCTCCACCCGGATGGGAGAGACCCAGTACTTC
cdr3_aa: CASSSTRMGETQYF

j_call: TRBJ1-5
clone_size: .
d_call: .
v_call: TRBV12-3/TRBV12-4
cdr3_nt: TGTGCCAGCCTACCCACGGAGGGGGTGTATAGTCAGCCCCAGCATTTT
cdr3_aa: CASLPTEGVYSQPQHF

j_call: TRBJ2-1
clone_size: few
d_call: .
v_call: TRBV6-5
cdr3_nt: TGTGCCAGCAGGCCCTCGCGGGGTGGCTACAATGAGCAGTTCTTC
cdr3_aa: CASRPSRGGYNEQFF

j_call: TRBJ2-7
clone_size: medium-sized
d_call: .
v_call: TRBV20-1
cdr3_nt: TGCAGTGCTAGCGGGGCGGGTACCTACGAGCAGTACTTC
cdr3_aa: CSASGAGTYEQYF

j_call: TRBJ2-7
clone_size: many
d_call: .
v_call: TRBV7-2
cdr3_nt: TGTGCCAGCAGCATAGCGCCCCTCTCCTACGAGCAGTACTTC
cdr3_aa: CASSIAPLSYEQYF

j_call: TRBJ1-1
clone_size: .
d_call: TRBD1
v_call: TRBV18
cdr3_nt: TGTGCCAGCTCACTGGTCCCCCAGGGGGGTGAAGCTTTCTTT
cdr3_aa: CASSLVPQGGEAFF